The rows below give T cell receptor beta chains drawn from one sample of a study of T cell responses to AZD1222 COVID-19 vaccine. Some clones are missing from TCRdb's copy, which holds only in-frame ones; the method was immunoSEQ multiplex PCR. This sample's table has around 140,000 clones. Sequenced: peripheral blood. The origin of the receptors is an adult in good health. The CDR3 runs from the conserved cysteine through the conserved F or W. The D gene is left open where the match is weak.

>TRBV28|TRBJ1-4|NA
TGTGCCAGCAACGTCCGACCGGGTTTTAGGGAAAAACTGTTTTTT
CASNVRPGFREKLFF
>TRBV7-2|TRBJ2-2|NA
TGTGCCAGCAGCTTAGAACTTGTAGGAAACACCGGGGAGCTGTTTTTT
CASSLELVGNTGELFF
>TRBV19|TRBJ2-7|NA
TGTGCCAGTAGTATTTCTGCCAGGGCTTACGAGCAGTACTTC
CASSISARAYEQYF
>TRBV10-3|TRBJ2-3|TRBD2
TGTGCCATCAGTGAGGGACTAGCGGAGACAGATACGCAGTATTTT
CAISEGLAETDTQYF
>TRBV5-4|TRBJ2-2|NA
TGTGCCAGCAGCTTGGCCGGCAGGAAGGTCACCGGGGAGCTGTTTTTT
CASSLAGRKVTGELFF
>TRBV30|TRBJ1-6|NA
TGTGCCTGGCGCGAAATACAGGGAGCCAATTCACCCCTCCACTTT
CAWREIQGANSPLHF
>TRBV5-6|TRBJ1-2|NA
TGTGCCAGCAGCTTGAATGGGGGCTACACCTTC
CASSLNGGYTF
>TRBV28|TRBJ1-2|NA
TGTGCCAGCAAGGACAATGCGTTTTATGGCTACACCTTC
CASKDNAFYGYTF
>TRBV5-1|TRBJ2-2|TRBD2
TGCGCCAGCAGCTTGAGGTTGGCGGGGGACCCGAACACCGGGGAGCTGTTTTTT
CASSLRLAGDPNTGELFF
>TRBV9|TRBJ1-3|NA
TGTGCCAGCAGCCCCCAGTATATCTCTGGAAACACCATATATTTT
CASSPQYISGNTIYF
>TRBV24-1|TRBJ2-5|NA
TGTGCCACCAGTGATTTGCGACCAAGGGCGTGGACCGAAGAGACCCAGTACTTC
CATSDLRPRAWTEETQYF
>TRBV6-2/TRBV6-3|TRBJ2-1|TRBD2
TGTGCCAGCAGTTTACGGGGGGGCCGGCGGAAGCAGTTCTTC
CASSLRGGRRKQFF
>TRBV7-2|TRBJ1-2|NA
TGTGCCAGCAGCTCCGCAGGAAACTATGGCTACACCTTC
CASSSAGNYGYTF
>TRBV5-8|TRBJ2-2|NA
TGTGCCAGCAGCTTGGAAGCGAACACCGGGGAGCTGTTTTTT
CASSLEANTGELFF
>TRBV7-9|TRBJ1-6|NA
TGTGCCAGCAGCTCCGGGGTGGGGTTCCCCCTCCACTTT
CASSSGVGFPLHF